A selection of T cell receptor beta chains follows, all from one sample in a study of CXCR3-negative and CXCR3-positive naive CD8 T cells. TCRdb reprocessed the 5' RACE reads, keeping one entry per CDR3 protein, no DNA. The repertoire shows more than 65,000 distinct CDR3 sequences; the top ten hold 1.5%. The specimen was naive CXCR3- CD8+ T cells from blood. These receptors originate from a human donor in good health. Some clones in this sample may be carry-over from other donors' samples. The CDR3 runs from the conserved cysteine through the conserved F or W.

j_call | cdr3_length | v_call | cdr3_aa
TRBJ1-5 | 15 | TRBV20-1 | CSARDAGNSNQPQHF
TRBJ2-5 | 14 | TRBV13 | CASSSGRTQETQYF
TRBJ2-1 | 12 | TRBV20-1 | CSARDLEGEQFF
TRBJ2-2 | 14 | TRBV14 | CASSTGTYTGELFF
TRBJ2-1 | 14 | TRBV5-6 | CASSPEAGGNEQFF
TRBJ1-5 | 17 | TRBV7-2 | CASSLGGLGLGNQPQHF
TRBJ2-1 | 15 | TRBV7-9 | CASSLAGLSYNEQFF
TRBJ1-3 | 15 | TRBV12-3/TRBV12-4 | CASSPTGVSGNTIYF
TRBJ1-1 | 16 | TRBV7-8 | CASSGGTITVNTEAFF
TRBJ2-7 | 14 | TRBV7-9 | CASSLDLDSYEQYF
TRBJ2-7 | 17 | TRBV15 | CATSRDKWDYSSYEQYF
TRBJ1-1 | 15 | TRBV5-1 | CASSLEWGSFSEAFF
TRBJ2-7 | 11 | TRBV28 | CASSLIHEQYF
TRBJ2-2 | 18 | TRBV6-5 | CASSTSLAGGHITGELFF
TRBJ2-5 | 18 | TRBV27 | CASSFAPVGRSYQETQYF
TRBJ1-1 | 15 | TRBV7-3 | CASSQVGGAGTEAFF
TRBJ2-1 | 11 | TRBV28 | CASSLGAEQFF
TRBJ1-1 | 13 | TRBV20-1 | CSARDSGNTEAFF
TRBJ1-5 | 15 | TRBV4-3 | CASSQDSGGNQPQHF
TRBJ2-5 | 15 | TRBV7-9 | CASSFRIGQQETQYF
TRBJ2-3 | 15 | TRBV21-1 | CASLKTGGGTDTQYF
TRBJ1-1 | 14 | TRBV7-9 | CASSTLPREGGAFF
TRBJ2-7 | 17 | TRBV4-2 | CASSQEGGSGSSYEQYF
TRBJ2-7 | 12 | TRBV29-1 | CSVVDQVYEQYF
TRBJ2-1 | 14 | TRBV5-1 | CASSVGGTYNEQFF
TRBJ2-5 | 14 | TRBV29-1 | CSVGLPGYQETQYF
TRBJ1-2 | 12 | TRBV30 | CAWSTRGRYYTF
TRBJ2-1 | 12 | TRBV20-1 | CRLSGSFNEQFF
TRBJ2-4 | 16 | TRBV28 | CASSPRGVLAKNIQHF
TRBJ1-5 | 18 | TRBV10-3 | CAISESPLHQYSNQPQHF
TRBJ2-7 | 11 | TRBV29-1 | CSVVHGYEQYF
TRBJ1-2 | 18 | TRBV6-2/TRBV6-3 | CASSYLVGTPGKNYGYTF